This T cell receptor beta chain was profiled in a study of blood T cell repertoires in COVID-19. Study in general: Some COVID-19 samples were acute and others convalescent; all came from the United States, Italy and Spain.

TCRdb keeps only in-frame clones here, not all; method: immunoSEQ multiplex PCR. The sample shows approximately 380,000 clones, roughly nine tenths of them seen only once. Germline CDR1 and CDR2: SGHRS and YFSETQ. V was shortened by 5 bases and J by 1 base, with 10 bases between the two germline ends. The CDR3 has 15 amino acids. The rearrangement uses TRBV5-1 and TRBJ2-6; weak D call: TRBD2 (5 bases). The sequence was collected from a woman aged 40 to 49 who had been exposed to COVID-19. Sequencing input: PBMCs or T cells enriched from blood (not recorded which). The CDR3 DNA sequence: TGCGCCAGCAGGCGGCCGGGATCTGGGGCCAACGTCCTGACTTTC. Translating gives CASRRPGSGANVLTF.